This entry lists 23 T cell receptor beta chains sequenced from one sample in a study of shared clonotypes between healthy human individuals. Produced via immunoSEQ multiplex PCR; TCRdb's table is partial and in-frame only. Of around 2,000,000 clones in the sample, approximately 95% are singletons; the top ten hold about 1.1%. The naive CD8 fraction comprised CD45RO-negative cells positively selected for CCR7 and excluded terminally differentiated effector memory CD45RA+ cells. Source material: naive CD8+ T cells sorted from blood. These receptors were collected from a man between 18 and 29 years old in good health.

This sequence joins TRBV7-9 and TRBJ1-1; 7 nucleotides agree with TRBD1. The trim removed 7 bases at V and 8 bases at J, leaving 10 bases unmatched. CDR1 SEHNR and CDR2 FQNEAQ come from the germline V gene (reference sequence). The CDR3 contains 13 residues. The CDR3 loop is CASNFDRVGEAFF. Written as DNA, the CDR3 is TGTGCCAGCAATTTCGACAGGGTGGGGGAAGCTTTCTTT.

This chain joins TRBV7-9 and TRBJ1-5; tentative D call: TRBD1 (6 bases). Germline V gene sequence: CDR1 SEHNR, CDR2 FQNEAQ (reference sequence). The CDR3 is 15 amino acids. V was pared by 0 bases and J by 3 bases, with 9 bases between. DNA of the CDR3: TGTGCCAGCAGCTTAGCGGGACATCTCAATCAGCCCCAGCATTTT. Its translation is CASSLAGHLNQPQHF.

CDR3 in amino acids: CASGLDTGAPKDYGYTF. The DNA of the CDR3 is TGTGCTAGTGGTTTGGACACAGGGGCTCCGAAGGACTATGGCTACACCTTC. This chain uses TRBV12-5 with TRBJ1-2, with 7 bases aligning to TRBD1. The V gene end was trimmed by 1 base and the J gene end by 3 bases; junction bases not matched to a gene: 11. The CDR3 length is 17 residues. Germline V gene data show CDR1 as LGHNT and CDR2 as FRNRAP.

The V call is TRBV19, the J call TRBJ1-1, with D uncertain. Per germline, CDR1 LNHDA and CDR2 SQIVND (reference sequence). This CDR3 has 15 amino acids. The ends were cut back, 3 bases at V and 5 bases at J, with 16 bases in the middle. CDR3 residues: CASSMYPGIRTEAFF. CDR3 coding DNA: TGTGCCAGTAGTATGTATCCGGGTATCAGAACTGAAGCTTTCTTT.

V and J are TRBV2 and TRBJ2-1; 10 bases agree with TRBD2. Trimming removed 2 bases from V and 5 bases from J; junction bases left unmatched: 3. Germline V CDR1 and CDR2: SNHLY, FYNNEI. The CDR3 consists of 15 residues. This CDR3 is CASSEWLAGDNEQFF. CDR3 sequence (DNA): TGTGCCAGCAGTGAATGGCTAGCGGGGGACAATGAGCAGTTCTTC.

The J gene is TRBJ2-3, the V gene TRBV30; D gene uncertain. Trimming left V 5 bases short and J 3 bases short, with 12 bases between. The CDR3 is made up of 13 amino acids. Per the germline V gene, CDR1 is GTSNPN and CDR2 is SVGIG (reference sequence). The CDR3 loop reads CAWVDPGTDTQYF. Here the CDR3 DNA reads TGTGCCTGGGTAGATCCTGGGACAGATACGCAGTATTTT.

V usage is TRBV5-1 and J usage is TRBJ2-5, with D uncertain. From germline, CDR1 is SGHRS and CDR2 YFSETQ. V dropped 0 bases and J dropped 0 bases, with 6 bases sitting between them. The CDR3 spans 14 residues. This CDR3 is CASSLVGYQETQYF. CDR3 DNA sequence: TGCGCCAGCAGCTTGGTGGGGTACCAAGAGACCCAGTACTTC.

This chain uses TRBV12-5 with TRBJ2-3, with D perhaps matching TRBD1 (6 bases). Between the trimmed V and J ends, which lost 8 bases and 2 bases, there was a span of 14 bases. The length of the CDR3 is 14 residues. Germline loops: CDR1 LGHNT, CDR2 FRNRAP. The CDR3 is CASSWTENTDTQYF. For the CDR3, the DNA is TGTGCTAGTTCGTGGACAGAAAACACAGATACGCAGTATTTT.

This clone was counted once. The DNA of the CDR3 is TGTGCCAGCAGCCCCAGCCTACTTCACGAGCAGTACTTC. Its translation: CASSPSLLHEQYF. The rearrangement uses TRBV6-5 and TRBJ2-7, with D uncertain. V was clipped by 6 bases and J by 5 bases, with 14 bases between them. The CDR3 loop spans 13 amino acids. Germline V gene sequence: CDR1 MNHEY, CDR2 SVGAGI.

Of note for this clone: An end of the junction does not agree with germline; a read error may underlie this. The V call is TRBV7-7, the J call TRBJ1-2; TRBD1 matches at 12 bases. The germline CDR1 and CDR2 sequences are SSHAT and FNYEAQ (reference sequence). The CDR3 consists of 18 residues. The CDR3 sequence: CASSAHPGQGADPYGYTF. The CDR3 region has the DNA TGTGCTAGCAGCGCTCACCCGGGACAGGGGGCAGATCCCTATGGCTACACCTTC.

The J gene is TRBJ2-2, the V gene TRBV4-1; 7 bases match TRBD1. This CDR3 is 15 amino acids long. Germline V gene data show CDR1 as MGHRA and CDR2 as YSYEKL. Unmatched junction bases numbered 0, after V lost 2 bases and J lost 0 bases. In DNA, the CDR3 is TGCGCCAGCAGCCAACAGGGGGCGAACACCGGGGAGCTGTTTTTT. This gives the protein CASSQQGANTGELFF.

The chain employs TRBV6-6 and TRBJ1-1; D perhaps matches TRBD1 (5 bases). CDR1 MNHNY and CDR2 SVGAGI come from the germline V gene (reference sequence). The V gene lost 0 bases and the J gene lost 11 bases, with 13 bases spanning the gap. The CDR3 consists of 13 residues. CDR3 region: CASSYSAGLDAFF. CDR3 DNA sequence: TGTGCCAGCAGTTACTCAGCAGGGCTGGATGCTTTCTTT.

V and J are TRBV27 and TRBJ2-2; perhaps TRBD1 as D (6 bases). This CDR3 is built from 17 residues. Germline V lookup: CDR1 MNHEY, CDR2 SMNVEV (reference sequence). Deletions cut 6 bases from V and 6 bases from J, with 23 bases between. CDR3 in DNA: TGTGCCAGCAGGCCCGGACCCGCTACAGGGTACTCCGGGGAGCTGTTTTTT. Translating gives CASRPGPATGYSGELFF.

Remarks on this clone: This sample also contains other DNA sequences that code for the same CDR3. This rearrangement joins TRBV10-3 to TRBJ1-5; D gene ambiguous. The CDR3 sequence is 12 residues long. The germline V gene has CDR1 ENHRY and CDR2 SYGVKD. The V and J ends lost 6 bases and 7 bases respectively, with 10 bases between them. The CDR3 reads CAISENGQPQHF. The CDR3 bases are TGTGCCATCAGCGAGAATGGCCAGCCCCAGCATTTT.

The chain recombines TRBV11-2 with TRBJ2-5; no reliable D call. This CDR3 comprises 14 residues. V was cut by 5 bases and J by 0 bases, with 10 bases left in between. Germline V gene sequence: CDR1 SGHAT, CDR2 FQNNGV. CDR3 protein: CASSASAYQETQYF. The CDR3 nucleotides read TGTGCCAGCAGCGCGTCAGCTTACCAAGAGACCCAGTACTTC.

The V gene is TRBV28, the J gene TRBJ2-5; D is tentatively TRBD1 or TRBD2 (5 bases each). The CDR3 runs 15 residues. CDR1 and CDR2 from the germline V gene are MDHEN and SYDVKM. V lost 2 bases to trimming and J lost 5 bases, with 15 bases between them. CDR3 nucleotide sequence: TGTGCCAGCAGTTTAGAACATGGGGACGGGGAGACCCAGTACTTC. Translation: CASSLEHGDGETQYF.

J is TRBJ1-2 and V is TRBV19; D unclear. The CDR3 extends over 19 amino acids. Trimming left V 3 bases short and J 4 bases short, with 27 bases between. From germline, CDR1 is LNHDA and CDR2 SQIVND (reference sequence). The CDR3 nucleotides are TGTGCCAGTAGTATCGATCTGGAGGTGGTTGGGCACAATCTCTATGGCTACACCTTC. It is translated as CASSIDLEVVGHNLYGYTF.

This clone was observed once. V is TRBV11-3 and J is TRBJ2-7; D assignment may be TRBD1 or TRBD2 (5 bases each). This CDR3 region has 14 residues. Per the germline V gene, CDR1 is SGHNT and CDR2 is YENEEA. Trimming took 9 bases from V and 0 from J, leaving 15 bases between them. DNA for the CDR3: TGTGCCAGACGCTGGGGGACGGTCTCCTACGAGCAGTACTTC. Its translation: CARRWGTVSYEQYF.

The chain is built from TRBV9 and TRBJ2-1, with 7 bases lining up with TRBD2. The CDR3 is 18 amino acids. Per germline, CDR1 SGDLS and CDR2 YYNGEE. The ends lost 5 bases at V and 0 bases at J; junction bases unmatched: 14. CDR3: CASSYRDYKLSSYNEQFF. The CDR3 DNA sequence: TGTGCCAGCAGTTACCGGGACTACAAACTCAGCTCCTACAATGAGCAGTTCTTC. Based on the CDR3 plus reference TRBV9 and TRBJ2-1, the full variable domain is DSGVTQTPKHLITATGQRVTLRCSPRSGDLSVYWYQQSLDQGLQFLIQYYNGEERAKGNILERFSAQQFPDLHSELNLSSLELGDSALYFCASSYRDYKLSSYNEQFFGPGTRLTVL.

V and J are TRBV7-8 and TRBJ1-3; D not resolved. The CDR3 has 15 amino acids. V gave up 1 base and J gave up 3 bases, with 10 bases separating them. From germline, CDR1 is SGHVS and CDR2 FQNEAQ. The CDR3 loop is CASSLGTRSGNTIYF. CDR3 in DNA: TGTGCCAGCAGCTTAGGGACCAGAAGTGGAAACACCATATATTTT.

This sequence joins TRBV5-1 and TRBJ2-3; D not certain. Trimming shortened V by 4 bases and J by 6 bases, and 15 bases separated the two germline ends. The length of the CDR3 is 14 residues. CDR1 is SGHRS and CDR2 is YFSETQ in the germline V gene. CDR3 in amino acids: CASSGVLERDTQYF. DNA for the CDR3: TGCGCCAGCAGCGGGGTCCTGGAGAGGGATACGCAGTATTTT. Filled out from reference TRBV5-1 and TRBJ2-3, the complete variable domain reads KAGVTQTPRYLIKTRGQQVTLSCSPISGHRSVSWYQQTPGQGLQFLFEYFSETQRNKGNFPGRFSGRQFSNSRSEMNVSTLELGDSALYLCASSGVLERDTQYFGPGTRLTVL.

In the case of this clone: Other DNA sequences from this sample encode an identical CDR3 as well. The chain employs TRBV19 and TRBJ2-7; D is possibly TRBD1 (5 bases). The CDR3 covers 13 residues. V shed 3 bases and J shed 1 base, with 7 bases lying between them. Germline loops: CDR1 LNHDA, CDR2 SQIVND (reference sequence). The CDR3 bases are TGTGCCAGTAGTATCCAGGGATCCTACGAGCAGTACTTC. It codes for CASSIQGSYEQYF.

V gene TRBV27 combines with J gene TRBJ2-3; tentatively, D is TRBD2 (6 bases). V lost 3 bases and J 2 bases, leaving 12 bases between the germline ends. This CDR3 contains 15 residues. CDR1 is MNHEY, CDR2 SMNVEV, per germline (reference sequence). CDR3 sequence: CASSLIGGVTDTQYF. CDR3 DNA sequence: TGTGCCAGCAGTTTGATCGGGGGTGTCACAGATACGCAGTATTTT.